This entry features one TCR beta chain sequence. What it binds is unknown. The sample comes from a study of T cells expressing NK-cell markers. Study overall: According to the study, TCR beta repertoires originated from sorted CD3+CD56+NKG2C+, CD3+CD56+NKG2C- and CD3+CD56-NKG2C+ T cells. Seven HCMV-seropositive donors and one seronegative donor made up the eight sequenced donors. The study, taken as a whole, reports: NKG2C+ dominant clonotype frequencies in 6 or 7 donors were about 1.0-7.5% of CD8+ T cells.

As the method of synthesis, 5'RACE template switching with UMIs yielded TCR beta cDNA. TCRdb reprocessed the 5' RACE reads; each CDR3 protein has one entry and no DNA is given. The table counts under 9,000 distinct CDR3 sequences; 62% lies in the top ten. Sequenced: blood T cells: a sorted CD56 or NKG2C T cell subset, CD4+ or CD8+ T cells, or bulk PBMC T cells (not recorded which). This TCR derives from a man aged 18-70 years in good health.

CDR3 in amino acids: CSASSGMTSGGLETQYF. This chain uses TRBV20-1 with TRBJ2-5; with no DNA, the TCRdb D assignment of TRBD2 cannot be verified. In germline, CDR1 is DFQATT, CDR2 SNEGSKA (reference sequence). This CDR3 spans 17 amino acids.